This T cell receptor (beta chain) was profiled in a study of post-analysis software for immune sequencing data. Across the study: Secondary progressive, relapsing-remitting and progressive-relapsing multiple sclerosis were among the included disease courses. General study findings and limits: TRBV5-6, TRBV5-1 and TRBV20-1 belonged to a set of about 5 TRBV segments that were more frequent in patients than controls. In multiple sclerosis, normalized Chao1 diversity was significantly below that of controls.

Incorporated into the TCR beta cDNA libraries were unique molecular identifiers, which served to reduce PCR and sequencing biases. MiXCR, run by TCRdb on the PCR reads, gives a single entry per CDR3 protein. The sample consists of hundreds of thousands of distinct CDR3 sequences, less than 35% of them appearing once. Turning to this clonotype: Its antigen remains unknown. Its ends do not fully match the called genes, so a read error is possible.

This CDR3 spans 10 amino acids. CDR1 is SQVTM, CDR2 ANQGSEA, per germline. Sequencing was carried out using blood. This TCR came from a girl between 10 and 17 years old with multiple sclerosis. The chain joins TRBV29-1 to TRBJ1-2, with D hard to call. Here the CDR3 reads CSVTGYGFTF. CDR3 coding DNA: TGCAGCGTGACGGGCTATGGCTTCACCTTC.